These 30 T cell receptor beta chains came from one sample sequenced in a study of cytomegalovirus exposure and HLA in healthy donors. Sequencing was performed with immunoSEQ multiplex PCR; in TCRdb, only in-frame clones are kept and a portion is missing. The table includes over 110,000 clones, 85% to 90% detected once. Material: PBMCs. These receptors all come from a man between 18 and 29 years old in good health and CMV-seropositive.

This clone was recorded only once. The V and J genes are TRBV9 and TRBJ2-1; 7 bases map to TRBD1. After removal of 4 bases from V and 3 bases from J, the junction contained 10 bases not matched to a gene. The CDR3 is 16 residues long. From germline, CDR1 is SGDLS and CDR2 YYNGEE. CDR3 nucleotide sequence: TGTGCCAGCAGCCCCAAGGGACAGAGTATCTACAATGAGCAGTTCTTC. Protein: CASSPKGQSIYNEQFF.

The chain has TRBV5-1 and TRBJ1-3, with a possible D match to TRBD1 (5 bases). Germline V CDR1 and CDR2: SGHRS, YFSETQ. The CDR3 extends over 16 amino acids. The V end lost 2 bases, the J end lost 2 bases, and 14 bases lay between the germline ends. This CDR3 is CASSLMGQTTGNTIYF. The CDR3 DNA follows: TGCGCCAGCAGCTTAATGGGGCAGACCACTGGAAACACCATATATTTT.

The rearrangement uses TRBV19 and TRBJ2-1, with 10 bases matching TRBD1. CDR3 length: 16 amino acids. V shed 4 bases and J 2 bases; nucleotides not matched to a gene: 5. Germline CDR1 reads LNHDA; CDR2 reads SQIVND (reference sequence). CDR3 residues: CASSRSDRGPYNEQFF. CDR3 nucleotide sequence: TGTGCCAGTAGTAGGAGCGACAGGGGGCCCTACAATGAGCAGTTCTTC.

The chain carries TRBV5-1 and TRBJ1-1; 9 nucleotides agree with TRBD1. V lost 0 bases to trimming and J lost 5 bases; unmatched junction nucleotides: 5. The CDR3 has 15 amino acids. The germline CDR1 and CDR2 sequences are SGHRS and YFSETQ. The CDR3, as DNA: TGCGCCAGCAGCTTGGAGGGGACAGGGAGGACTGAAGCTTTCTTT. This translates into CASSLEGTGRTEAFF.

The V and J genes are TRBV10-2 and TRBJ1-2, with TRBD1 as a possible D gene (6 bases). Trimming pared 3 bases from V and 8 bases from J, leaving 13 bases between. The CDR3 consists of 13 residues. Germline CDR1 and CDR2: WSHSY and SAAADI. The CDR3 DNA reads TGCGCCAGCAGTGAAGGGGGAAGGTTCGGCTACACCTTC. Its translation: CASSEGGRFGYTF.

This rearrangement joins TRBV4-2 to TRBJ2-5, with 9 bases that match TRBD2. The CDR3 spans 19 residues. Trimming cost V 1 base and J 4 bases; bases outside gene matches: 16. Germline loops: CDR1 LGHNA, CDR2 YNFKEQ. The CDR3 region has the DNA TGTGCCAGCAGCCAAGGGTCCCTTAGCGGGAGCGGGGCGGTAGAGACCCAGTACTTC. This encodes CASSQGSLSGSGAVETQYF.

V usage is TRBV18 and J usage is TRBJ2-3, with D possibly TRBD2 on 6 matching bases. The germline gives CDR1 KGHSH, CDR2 LQKENI. This CDR3 spans 15 amino acids. Between the trimmed V and J ends, which lost 5 bases and 0 bases, there was a span of 12 bases. The CDR3 nucleotides read TGTGCCAGCTCATTTCCGGGACTTAGCACAGATACGCAGTATTTT. Protein: CASSFPGLSTDTQYF.

The CDR3 nucleotides are TGTGCCAGCAGCTTGGGGACAGTGGATGAGCAGTTCTTC. Amino acid sequence: CASSLGTVDEQFF. The chain links TRBV5-6 to TRBJ2-1; possible D gene TRBD1, 6 bases. V lost 0 bases, J lost 8 bases, and 9 bases lay in between. Germline-derived CDR1 and CDR2 are SGHDT and YYEEEE. The CDR3 contains 13 residues.

V and J are TRBV15 and TRBJ1-1, with D unclear. V lost 0 bases to trimming and J lost 1 base, with 9 bases between them. CDR1 and CDR2 from the germline V gene are LNHNV and YYDKDF (reference sequence). The CDR3 extends over 15 amino acids. The CDR3 is CATSREFAGNTEAFF. The CDR3 DNA is TGTGCCACCAGCAGAGAATTCGCAGGGAACACTGAAGCTTTCTTT. Full variable domain (remainder filled in from reference TRBV15 and TRBJ1-1): DAMVIQNPRYQVTQFGKPVTLSCSQTLNHNVMYWYQQKSSQAPKLLFHYYDKDFNNEADTPDNFQSRRPNTSFCFLDIRSPGLGDTAMYLCATSREFAGNTEAFFGQGTRLTVV.

The chain has TRBV5-1 and TRBJ2-3, with D uncertain. The germline CDR1 and CDR2 sequences are SGHRS and YFSETQ. Trimming removed 2 bases at V and 2 bases at J, with 12 bases between. This CDR3 has 15 residues. The CDR3 sequence is CASSLHVSHTDTQYF. The CDR3 DNA reads TGCGCCAGCAGCTTACACGTTTCTCACACAGATACGCAGTATTTT.

J is TRBJ1-1 and V is TRBV18; the D is unclear. Germline CDR1 and CDR2: KGHSH and LQKENI. Trimming shortened V by 4 bases and J by 3 bases, and 9 bases separated the two germline ends. This CDR3 is built from 13 residues. This CDR3 reads CASSLRVDTEAFF. The DNA for the CDR3 is TGTGCCAGCTCACTGCGGGTCGACACTGAAGCTTTCTTT.

V usage is TRBV18 and J usage is TRBJ2-7, with D perhaps TRBD2 (6 bases). The CDR3 loop spans 14 amino acids. Looked up from germline, CDR1 is KGHSH and CDR2 is LQKENI. Trimming took 2 bases from V and 1 from J, leaving 9 bases between them. This chain's CDR3 is CASSPGTASYEQYF. The CDR3 coding sequence is TGTGCCAGCTCACCAGGGACTGCTTCCTACGAGCAGTACTTC.

This rearrangement joins TRBV5-4 to TRBJ2-3, with D possibly matching TRBD2 (5 bases). Trimming pared 3 bases from V and 3 bases from J, leaving 20 bases between. Germline CDR1 reads SGHNT; CDR2 reads YYREEE (reference sequence). CDR3 size: 17 residues. The CDR3 spells CASSSKLGILLTDTQYF. The CDR3 DNA sequence: TGTGCCAGCAGCTCGAAACTAGGTATCCTTTTGACAGATACGCAGTATTTT.

Here the CDR3 DNA reads TGTGCCAGCAGTGAAGTGAAGCTAGCGGGGGCCGCAAAACAAGAGACCCAGTACTTC. This sequence encodes CASSEVKLAGAAKQETQYF. The chain carries TRBV2 and TRBJ2-5; TRBD2 agrees at 10 bases. The germline CDR1 and CDR2 sequences are SNHLY and FYNNEI. V shed 1 base, J shed 2 bases, and the junction held 13 bases outside the gene matches. The length of the CDR3 is 19 residues.

The V call is TRBV5-1, the J call TRBJ1-4; tentative D call: TRBD1 (5 bases). Trimming stripped 0 bases from V and 0 bases from J, with 9 bases between. This CDR3 spans 16 amino acids. Germline-derived CDR1 and CDR2 are SGHRS and YFSETQ. The CDR3 sequence: CASSLAWGATNEKLFF. CDR3 DNA sequence: TGCGCCAGCAGCTTGGCCTGGGGGGCAACTAATGAAAAACTGTTTTTT. Drawing the rest from reference TRBV5-1 and TRBJ1-4, the complete variable domain is KAGVTQTPRYLIKTRGQQVTLSCSPISGHRSVSWYQQTPGQGLQFLFEYFSETQRNKGNFPGRFSGRQFSNSRSEMNVSTLELGDSALYLCASSLAWGATNEKLFFGSGTQLSVL.

A few counts support this clone. This chain links TRBV5-4 with TRBJ2-7; TRBD2 aligns across 8 bases. Trimming removed 0 bases from V and 2 bases from J; junction bases left unmatched: 1. The CDR3 extends over 14 amino acids. CDR1 and CDR2 (germline): SGHNT, YYREEE (reference sequence). The CDR3 DNA sequence: TGTGCCAGCAGCTTGGACGGGGGGGCCTACGAGCAGTACTTC. Protein product: CASSLDGGAYEQYF.

The rearrangement joins TRBV5-1 to TRBJ2-7, with 8 bases fitting TRBD1. V trimming: 4 bases; J trimming: 12 bases; junction bases outside the gene matches: 15. Germline assignment: CDR1 SGHRS and CDR2 YFSETQ. The CDR3 consists of 14 residues. CDR3: CASSTGTGAGWAYF. CDR3 in DNA: TGCGCCAGCAGCACGGGGACAGGCGCGGGGTGGGCGTACTTC.

The gene calls are TRBV5-1 and TRBJ1-2; unclear D gene. The CDR3 covers 14 residues. The germline gives CDR1 SGHRS, CDR2 YFSETQ. Trimming stripped 6 bases from V and 2 bases from J, with 14 bases between. In nucleotides, the CDR3 is TGCGCCAGCATGTTGGTGGCGGGGAACTATGGCTACACCTTC. Translation gives CASMLVAGNYGYTF.

V and J are TRBV6-5 and TRBJ1-2; D unresolved. The germline V and J ends were trimmed by 7 bases and 8 bases, with 14 bases remaining between them. Germline V lookup: CDR1 MNHEY, CDR2 SVGAGI. The CDR3 length is 12 residues. For the CDR3, the DNA is TGTGCCAGCACAACCTCGGCGGGAGGCTACACCTTC. It yields the protein CASTTSAGGYTF.

The chain is built from TRBV18 and TRBJ2-5, with D perhaps TRBD1 (5 bases). The CDR3 runs to 15 residues. V lost 3 bases and J lost 0, with 11 bases in between. Germline V gives CDR1 KGHSH, CDR2 LQKENI. CDR3 sequence reads: CASSPTARDQETQYF. The CDR3 coding sequence is TGTGCCAGCTCACCGACAGCTAGAGACCAAGAGACCCAGTACTTC.

This chain joins TRBV27 and TRBJ2-1, with a weak D call TRBD2 (6 bases). This CDR3 contains 16 residues. From germline, CDR1 is MNHEY and CDR2 SMNVEV (reference sequence). Trimming removed 2 bases at V and 7 bases at J, with 18 bases between. The CDR3: CASSLGGGPATNEQFF. The CDR3 DNA is TGTGCCAGCAGTTTAGGCGGAGGGCCGGCCACAAATGAGCAGTTCTTC.

The chain uses TRBV7-2 and TRBJ2-2; no reliable D call. V shed 5 bases and J shed 2 bases, with 6 bases lying between them. CDR3 length: 13 amino acids. Germline lookup yields CDR1 SGHTA and CDR2 FQGNSA. DNA for the CDR3: TGTGCCAGCAGCCCAGGCAACACCGGGGAGCTGTTTTTT. It codes for CASSPGNTGELFF.

This chain uses TRBV25-1 with TRBJ2-7; 10 bases agree with TRBD1. Germline loops: CDR1 MGHDK, CDR2 SYGVNS. The CDR3 loop spans 14 amino acids. The junction had 3 bases not matched to a gene; V was cut back by 1 base and J by 6 bases. For the CDR3, the DNA is TGTGCCAGCAGTGAATGGACAGGGGGTGGCGAGCAGTACTTC. Translation gives CASSEWTGGGEQYF.

This clone was seen a single time. Compared with germline, one end of the junction differs, possibly owing to a read error. The V gene is TRBV5-6, the J gene TRBJ1-2, with 12 bases fitting TRBD1. The CDR3 spans 14 residues. The germline V gene has CDR1 SGHDT and CDR2 YYEEEE. CDR3: CASSPAGTGGSTHF. The DNA of the CDR3 is TGTGCCAGCAGCCCGGCTGGGACAGGGGGCTCAACGCACTTC. The complete variable domain, with remaining parts taken from reference TRBV5-6 and TRBJ1-2, reads DAGVTQSPTHLIKTRGQQVTLRCSPKSGHDTVSWYQQALGQGPQFIFQYYEEEERQRGNFPDRFSGHQFPNYSSELNVNALLLGDSALYLCASSPAGTGGSTHFGSGTRLTVV.

The CDR3 region has the DNA TGTGCCAGCAGCTTATCGGGATGGGGCACTGAAGCTTTCTTT. Encoded protein: CASSLSGWGTEAFF. The V call is TRBV7-8, the J call TRBJ1-1, with D hard to call. From germline, CDR1 is SGHVS and CDR2 FQNEAQ. The length of the CDR3 is 14 residues. Trimming shortened V by 2 bases and J by 4 bases, and 11 bases separated the two germline ends.

The table lists this clone with a count of one. The chain links TRBV5-1 to TRBJ2-3, with 10 nucleotides matching TRBD2. In germline, CDR1 is SGHRS, CDR2 YFSETQ. The length of the CDR3 is 20 residues. V lost 2 bases, J lost 2 bases, and 17 bases stayed unmatched. The CDR3 protein is CASSFGIALAGAPITDTQYF. The CDR3 nucleotides read TGCGCCAGCAGCTTTGGCATAGCGCTAGCGGGAGCCCCTATCACAGATACGCAGTATTTT.

The table lists this clone with a few counts. The chain combines TRBV7-6 with TRBJ1-6; a possible D gene is TRBD1 (5 bases). This CDR3 is 15 amino acids long. Germline values: CDR1 SGHVS, CDR2 FNYEAQ. V was shortened by 7 bases and J by 1 base, with 11 bases between the two germline ends. DNA for the CDR3: TGTGCCAGCAAGGGGCAGTTGTCCTATAATTCACCCCTCCACTTT. Amino acid sequence: CASKGQLSYNSPLHF. Full variable domain (missing parts from reference TRBV7-6 and TRBJ1-6): GAGVSQSPRYKVTKRGQDVALRCDPISGHVSLYWYRQALGQGPEFLTYFNYEAQQDKSGLPNDRFSAERPEGSISTLTIQRTEQRDSAMYRCASKGQLSYNSPLHFGNGTRLTVT.

In nucleotides, the CDR3 is TGTGCCAGCAGCAGGGAGTATGGCTACACCTTC. Amino acid sequence: CASSREYGYTF. V gene TRBV5-6 combines with J gene TRBJ1-2; no firm D call. The V gene lost 4 bases and the J gene lost 5 bases, with 6 bases spanning the gap. This CDR3 is 11 amino acids long. The germline V gene encodes CDR1 SGHDT and CDR2 YYEEEE. The whole variable domain, filled in from reference TRBV5-6 and TRBJ1-2, reads DAGVTQSPTHLIKTRGQQVTLRCSPKSGHDTVSWYQQALGQGPQFIFQYYEEEERQRGNFPDRFSGHQFPNYSSELNVNALLLGDSALYLCASSREYGYTFGSGTRLTVV.

This chain links TRBV30 with TRBJ1-5; 8 bases map to TRBD1. The CDR3 has 16 residues. The J segment lost 6 bases and the V segment lost 2 bases, leaving 12 bases of the junction unmatched. Germline V gene sequence: CDR1 GTSNPN, CDR2 SVGIG (reference sequence). The CDR3 spells CAWSRGGTGAGQPQHF. Written as DNA, the CDR3 is TGTGCCTGGAGTAGGGGCGGGACAGGCGCGGGTCAGCCCCAGCATTTT.

This clone appeared a few times. The genes are TRBV19 and TRBJ1-4, with a tentative D call TRBD1 (5 bases). The CDR3 consists of 15 residues. V lost 3 bases and J lost 0, with 8 bases in between. Per the germline V gene, CDR1 is LNHDA and CDR2 is SQIVND (reference sequence). The CDR3: CASSIRDATNEKLFF. In DNA, the CDR3 is TGTGCCAGTAGTATCAGGGATGCAACTAATGAAAAACTGTTTTTT.